These 26 T cell receptor beta chains were all obtained from the same sample, sequenced in a study of CD8+ T cells in alopecia areata. Sequencing relied on a cDNA template that was reverse transcribed from extracted RNA. The method was immunoSEQ multiplex PCR; TCRdb's version includes in-frame clones alone and lacks a portion of them. The table has some 170,000 clones, 67% seen once; the top ten hold roughly an eighth. The material sequenced was CD8+ T cells sorted from blood, taken at week 0. These receptor sequences come from a human donor with alopecia areata.

The chain uses TRBV9 and TRBJ2-3; D call uncertain. V lost 4 bases, J lost 4 bases, and 7 bases lay in between. CDR3 length equals 12 residues. The germline gives CDR1 SGDLS, CDR2 YYNGEE. The CDR3 loop reads CASSPHADTQYF. The DNA of the CDR3 is TGTGCCAGCAGCCCCCACGCAGATACGCAGTATTTT.

The chain joins TRBV7-9 to TRBJ2-4; a weak D match, TRBD2 (5 bases). The V end lost 5 bases, the J end lost 0 bases, and 14 bases lay between the germline ends. This CDR3 spans 16 amino acids. Per germline, CDR1 SEHNR and CDR2 FQNEAQ (reference sequence). In DNA, the CDR3 is TGTGCCAGCAGCGCGGGTAGCACCTTAGCCAAAAACATTCAGTACTTC. Residues: CASSAGSTLAKNIQYF.

V usage is TRBV7-8 and J usage is TRBJ2-7, with D perhaps matching TRBD2 (5 bases). V lost 6 bases and J lost 0, with 15 bases in between. The CDR3 loop spans 15 amino acids. Per germline, CDR1 SGHVS and CDR2 FQNEAQ. CDR3 DNA sequence: TGTGCCAGCAGATTCGGACTGACGAGCTCCTACGAGCAGTACTTC. The encoded protein is CASRFGLTSSYEQYF.

This chain joins TRBV7-8 and TRBJ2-4, with 10 positions matching TRBD1. The CDR3 extends over 15 amino acids. The V segment lost 4 bases and the J segment 4 bases; nucleotides outside the gene matches: 4. Germline CDR1 is SGHVS and CDR2 is FQNEAQ. CDR3 coding DNA: TGTGCCAGCAGCTCCCGGACAGGGGGTAAAAACATTCAGTACTTC. Amino acid sequence: CASSSRTGGKNIQYF. The complete variable domain, with remaining parts taken from reference TRBV7-8 and TRBJ2-4, reads GAGVSQSPRYKVAKRGQDVALRCDPISGHVSLFWYQQALGQGPEFLTYFQNEAQLDKSGLPSDRFFAERPEGSVSTLKIQRTQQEDSAVYLCASSSRTGGKNIQYFGAGTRLSVL.

This clone was detected a few times. The rearrangement joins TRBV19 to TRBJ1-2; no firm D call. Looked up from germline, CDR1 is LNHDA and CDR2 is SQIVND (reference sequence). The V gene lost 8 bases and the J gene lost 8 bases, with 9 bases spanning the gap. There are 10 residues in the CDR3. Written as DNA, the CDR3 is TGTGCCAGTTTCGATGGCGGCTACACCTTC. Translating gives CASFDGGYTF.

This clone was seen only a few times. Different DNA sequences within this sample yield the same CDR3. The chain's CDR3 is CASSQGLNQPQHF. Here the CDR3 DNA reads TGCGCCAGCAGCCAAGGCCTAAATCAGCCCCAGCATTTT. J is TRBJ1-5 and V is TRBV4-1; D is unresolved. This CDR3 contains 13 residues. Trimming shortened V by 1 base and J by 4 bases, and 5 bases separated the two germline ends. The germline gives CDR1 MGHRA, CDR2 YSYEKL.

This clone was recorded only once. CDR3 protein: CAGQAGANTGELFF. In DNA form, the CDR3 reads TGTGCCGGACAGGCTGGCGCGAACACCGGGGAGCTGTTTTTT. The chain joins TRBV30 to TRBJ2-2; TRBD1 matches at 7 bases. After removal of 8 bases from V and 0 bases from J, the junction contained 6 bases not matched to a gene. The CDR3 spans 14 residues. The germline V gene encodes CDR1 GTSNPN and CDR2 SVGIG (reference sequence).

This clone came up a few times. This chain uses TRBV5-1 with TRBJ2-7; D is unresolved. Germline V lookup: CDR1 SGHRS, CDR2 YFSETQ. V was trimmed by 0 bases and J by 0 bases, leaving 7 bases between them. This CDR3 has 14 amino acids. The CDR3 is CASSLAHLSYEQYF. DNA for the CDR3: TGCGCCAGCAGCTTGGCCCACCTCTCCTACGAGCAGTACTTC.

The rearrangement links TRBV6-1 to TRBJ2-7, with TRBD1 matching over 8 bases. The trim removed 5 bases at V and 4 bases at J, leaving 7 bases unmatched. The germline gives CDR1 MNHNS, CDR2 SASEGT. The CDR3 sequence is 14 residues long. This chain's CDR3 is CASSPLTGEYEQYF. In DNA form, the CDR3 reads TGTGCCAGCAGTCCCCTGACAGGGGAGTACGAGCAGTACTTC.

This clone showed up just a few times. This chain connects TRBV29-1 to TRBJ2-3; D might be TRBD1 (5 bases). This CDR3 region has 13 residues. V lost 7 bases and J 2 bases, leaving 13 bases between the germline ends. The germline V gene has CDR1 SQVTM and CDR2 ANQGSEA. The CDR3 region is CSGRDYSTDTQYF. The DNA for the CDR3 is TGCAGCGGCAGGGATTACTCCACAGATACGCAGTATTTT.

The chain carries TRBV6-6 and TRBJ2-5; possible D gene TRBD1, 5 bases. The CDR3 is 16 amino acids. V was pared by 5 bases and J by 6 bases, with 22 bases between. The germline CDR1 and CDR2 sequences are MNHNY and SVGAGI (reference sequence). Here the CDR3 DNA reads TGTGCCAGCAGTCCACTACAGGTTCCACAGCCGAAGACCCAGTACTTC. This codes for CASSPLQVPQPKTQYF.

The chain joins TRBV7-4 to TRBJ2-7, with D perhaps TRBD1 (6 bases). Trimming left V 6 bases short and J 0 bases short, with 12 bases between. Germline lookup yields CDR1 SGHVT and CDR2 SQSDAQ. The CDR3 has 14 amino acids. CDR3 sequence: CASRPRGSSYEQYF. The CDR3 DNA follows: TGTGCCAGCAGGCCAAGGGGGAGCTCCTACGAGCAGTACTTC.

Note on this clone: An end of the junction differs from the germline gene, which may be a read error. V usage is TRBV14 and J usage is TRBJ2-6; D gene ambiguous. The CDR3 is 12 residues long. The germline V gene encodes CDR1 SGHDN and CDR2 FVKESK. The CDR3 DNA reads TGTGCCAGCAGCCCAAAGACCAACGTCCTGATTTTC. Translation gives CASSPKTNVLIF.

This sequence joins TRBV13 and TRBJ1-5; D remains ambiguous. V lost 1 base and J 5 bases, leaving 3 bases between the germline ends. The CDR3 is made up of 12 amino acids. Germline CDR1 is PRHDT and CDR2 is FYEKMQ (reference sequence). This chain's CDR3 is CASSLADQPQHF. CDR3 coding DNA: TGTGCCAGCAGCTTAGCGGATCAGCCCCAGCATTTT. Full variable domain (remainder filled in from reference TRBV13 and TRBJ1-5): AAGVIQSPRHLIKEKRETATLKCYPIPRHDTVYWYQQGPGQDPQFLISFYEKMQSDKGSIPDRFSAQQFSDYHSELNMSSLELGDSALYFCASSLADQPQHFGDGTRLSIL.

The rearrangement joins TRBV4-1 to TRBJ2-7; 10 nucleotides agree with TRBD2. The CDR3 is 16 residues long. The V segment lost 1 base and the J segment 1 base; nucleotides outside the gene matches: 4. Germline V gene sequence: CDR1 MGHRA, CDR2 YSYEKL. The CDR3 spells CASSQGTSGVSYEQYF. The DNA for the CDR3 is TGCGCCAGCAGCCAAGGGACTAGCGGTGTGTCCTACGAGCAGTACTTC.

J is TRBJ1-6 and V is TRBV6-6, with 10 nucleotides matching TRBD1. With V trimmed by 6 bases and J by 10 bases, 3 bases remained unmatched. CDR3 length equals 13 residues. From germline, CDR1 is MNHNY and CDR2 SVGAGI (reference sequence). CDR3 protein: CASSGQGGSPLHF. Written as DNA, the CDR3 is TGTGCCAGCAGCGGACAGGGGGGATCACCCCTCCACTTT.

This clone was found a few times. The chain combines TRBV29-1 with TRBJ2-2; 7 positions match TRBD2. J was trimmed by 1 base and V by 7 bases; bases with no gene match: 3. The CDR3 extends over 13 amino acids. The germline CDR1 and CDR2 sequences are SQVTM and ANQGSEA. CDR3 sequence: CSGSGGNTGELFF. DNA for the CDR3: TGCAGCGGATCGGGGGGGAACACCGGGGAGCTGTTTTTT.

J is TRBJ2-5 and V is TRBV5-1; tentatively, D is TRBD2 (5 bases). Per germline, CDR1 SGHRS and CDR2 YFSETQ. The CDR3 extends over 16 amino acids. Trimming left V 4 bases short and J 2 bases short, with 18 bases between. The CDR3: CASSQTTPTNQETQYF. The CDR3 DNA is TGCGCCAGCAGCCAGACTACTCCGACGAATCAAGAGACCCAGTACTTC.

The rearrangement uses TRBV27 and TRBJ2-7; D ambiguous. This CDR3 contains 13 residues. V lost 2 bases and J 3 bases, leaving 8 bases between the germline ends. Germline V lookup: CDR1 MNHEY, CDR2 SMNVEV (reference sequence). The CDR3 DNA is TGTGCCAGCAGTTTAGGCATTAACTACGAGCAGTACTTC. Its protein is CASSLGINYEQYF.

The gene calls are TRBV7-9 and TRBJ2-5; D gene ambiguous. The CDR3 runs 15 residues. CDR1 SEHNR and CDR2 FQNEAQ come from the germline V gene (reference sequence). V was pared by 5 bases and J by 3 bases, with 16 bases between. CDR3 protein: CASSNPVKPEETQYF. Written as DNA, the CDR3 is TGTGCCAGCAGCAACCCGGTCAAACCGGAAGAGACCCAGTACTTC.

This clone was observed a handful of times. Here the CDR3 DNA reads TGTGCCAGTGGCCCCTCCTACGAGCAGTACTTC. This sequence encodes CASGPSYEQYF. This chain connects TRBV19 to TRBJ2-7; D remains unclear. Trimming removed 8 bases at V and 0 bases at J, with 5 bases between. This CDR3 comprises 11 residues. Germline values: CDR1 LNHDA, CDR2 SQIVND (reference sequence). The full variable domain, its missing parts supplied by reference TRBV19 and TRBJ2-7, is DGGITQSPKYLFRKEGQNVTLSCEQNLNHDAMYWYRQDPGQGLRLIYYSQIVNDFQKGDIAEGYSVSREKKESFPLTVTSAQKNPTAFYLCASGPSYEQYFGPGTRLTVT.

The chain is built from TRBV5-8 and TRBJ2-7; TRBD1 might be the D (6 bases). There are 14 residues in the CDR3. The V and J ends lost 2 bases and 3 bases respectively, with 12 bases between them. CDR1 and CDR2 (germline): SGHTS, YDEGEE. The CDR3 DNA reads TGTGCCAGCAGCTTCGGACAGCCCGTCTACGAGCAGTACTTC. This sequence encodes CASSFGQPVYEQYF. The variable domain in full, with the rest retrieved from reference TRBV5-8 and TRBJ2-7, is EAGVTQSPTHLIKTRGQQATLRCSPISGHTSVYWYQQALGLGLQFLLWYDEGEERNRGNFPPRFSGRQFPNYSSELNVNALELEDSALYLCASSFGQPVYEQYFGPGTRLTVT.

The chain links TRBV7-9 to TRBJ2-3; 8 bases are shared with TRBD1. With 5 bases clipped from V and 4 bases from J, the junction kept 8 bases outside the gene matches. The CDR3 sequence is 15 residues long. CDR1 SEHNR and CDR2 FQNEAQ come from the germline V gene (reference sequence). The CDR3 loop reads CASSPRTGGADTQYF. CDR3 DNA sequence: TGTGCCAGCAGCCCCCGCACAGGGGGTGCAGATACGCAGTATTTT.

This clone has only a few counts. This chain uses TRBV25-1 with TRBJ1-2; the D gene is possibly TRBD1 (5 bases). Trimming left V 2 bases short and J 8 bases short, with 15 bases between. Looked up from germline, CDR1 is MGHDK and CDR2 is SYGVNS. This CDR3 is built from 14 residues. The CDR3 sequence: CASSEPAPRQGYTF. CDR3 DNA sequence: TGTGCCAGCAGTGAACCGGCTCCCCGACAGGGCTACACCTTC.

The V and J genes are TRBV6-1 and TRBJ1-5, with D possibly TRBD1 on 6 matching bases. The CDR3 is 14 amino acids. Germline V gene sequence: CDR1 MNHNS, CDR2 SASEGT. Trimming took off 10 bases at V and 9 bases at J, with 22 bases between the two ends. CDR3 residues: CATYQGQGQRPQHF. The CDR3 DNA follows: TGTGCCACCTACCAGGGGCAGGGTCAGAGGCCCCAGCATTTT.

In its sample, this clone was seen a few times. CDR3 DNA: TGTGCCAGCAGCCCCGAGGGGAGAAACACCATATATTTT. This gives the protein CASSPEGRNTIYF. The chain links TRBV14 to TRBJ1-3, with a possible D match to TRBD1 (5 bases). Between the trimmed V and J ends, which lost 4 bases and 5 bases, there was a span of 9 bases. The length of the CDR3 is 13 residues. Germline assignment: CDR1 SGHDN and CDR2 FVKESK.